The 32 T cell receptor beta chains below come from one sample, sequenced in a study of cytotoxic CD8 clonotypes in ibrutinib-treated CLL. TCRdb's table, derived via immunoSEQ multiplex PCR, lists solely in-frame clones and lacks some. The sample includes 250,000 to 350,000 clones, 60% to 80% seen only once; the top ten take about 5.8%. The sample in question was PBMCs, obtained at disease progression, from a patient treated with ibrutinib. The receptors were sampled from a human donor with chronic lymphocytic leukemia.

The rearrangement uses TRBV10-2 and TRBJ1-5; 8 nucleotides match TRBD1. V trimming: 0 bases; J trimming: 9 bases; junction bases outside the gene matches: 7. There are 15 residues in the CDR3. The V gene's germline CDR1 is WSHSY and CDR2 SAAADI. The CDR3 spells CASSESGQGGRPQHF. CDR3 sequence (DNA): TGCGCCAGCAGTGAGTCCGGACAGGGTGGTAGGCCCCAGCATTTT.

The chain joins TRBV27 to TRBJ2-2, with D perhaps TRBD2 (7 bases). The V gene's germline CDR1 is MNHEY and CDR2 SMNVEV (reference sequence). V was clipped by 8 bases and J by 6 bases, with 16 bases between them. CDR3 length: 14 residues. The CDR3 sequence is CASRRAGAAGELFF. The CDR3 region has the DNA TGTGCCAGCCGACGCGCGGGGGCCGCCGGGGAGCTGTTTTTT.

The rearrangement uses TRBV10-1 and TRBJ2-3, with 13 bases lining up with TRBD2. The CDR3 spans 18 residues. V trimming: 5 bases; J trimming: 2 bases; junction bases outside the gene matches: 10. The germline V gene has CDR1 WNHNN and CDR2 SYGVQD (reference sequence). The CDR3 DNA is TGCGCCAGCAGTCTTACTCTGACTAGCGGGGGGCTCACAGATACGCAGTATTTT. Its translation is CASSLTLTSGGLTDTQYF.

This clone showed up just a few times. This rearrangement joins TRBV4-1 to TRBJ1-5, with D unresolved. V gave up 2 bases and J gave up 2 bases, with 7 bases separating them. Germline V lookup: CDR1 MGHRA, CDR2 YSYEKL. This CDR3 region has 14 residues. The CDR3 reads CASSQNLGNQPQHF. The CDR3 DNA sequence: TGCGCCAGCAGCCAAAACCTGGGCAATCAGCCCCAGCATTTT.

Only a few counts were recorded for this clone. The gene calls are TRBV6-5 and TRBJ2-2; perhaps TRBD2 as D (5 bases). Germline CDR1 reads MNHEY; CDR2 reads SVGAGI. V was cut by 6 bases and J by 0 bases, with 5 bases left in between. The CDR3 extends over 13 amino acids. The CDR3 DNA reads TGTGCCAGCAGGGACTCGAACACCGGGGAGCTGTTTTTT. Residues: CASRDSNTGELFF.

This clone has more than one count but fewer than ten. The chain links TRBV27 to TRBJ2-7; TRBD1 matches at 9 bases. The CDR3 extends over 15 amino acids. Per germline, CDR1 MNHEY and CDR2 SMNVEV (reference sequence). Trimming at V came to 5 bases and at J to 0 bases, leaving 5 bases not matched to a gene. CDR3: CASSIKTGGSYEQYF. The CDR3 nucleotides read TGTGCCAGCAGTATCAAGACAGGGGGCTCCTACGAGCAGTACTTC.

V and J are TRBV7-7 and TRBJ2-7; 7 nucleotides match TRBD2. This CDR3 comprises 13 residues. CDR1 is SSHAT and CDR2 is FNYEAQ in the germline V gene (reference sequence). Losses at the gene ends were 2 bases for V and 6 bases for J; bases not matched to a gene: 4. CDR3 DNA sequence: TGTGCCAGCAGCTTAAGGCGCGGGGGCGAGCAGTACTTC. Its protein product is CASSLRRGGEQYF.

V and J are TRBV9 and TRBJ1-1, with D unclear. Looked up from germline, CDR1 is SGDLS and CDR2 is YYNGEE. Deletions cut 1 base from V and 4 bases from J, with 11 bases between. This CDR3 has 14 residues. The CDR3 spells CASSVNGMGTEAFF. The CDR3 DNA sequence: TGTGCCAGCAGCGTAAACGGGATGGGCACTGAAGCTTTCTTT.

This clone was recorded a few times. V is TRBV2 and J is TRBJ2-7; 8 bases agree with TRBD1. The germline V gene encodes CDR1 SNHLY and CDR2 FYNNEI. Trimming cost V 8 bases and J 1 base; bases outside gene matches: 7. The CDR3 extends over 14 amino acids. CDR3 region: CASHKDRASYEQYF. CDR3 DNA sequence: TGTGCCAGCCATAAGGACAGGGCGTCCTACGAGCAGTACTTC.

CDR3 sequence (DNA): TGCGCCAGCAGCCCACGGCCCACGGCCATCAATGAGCAGTTCTTC. Translating gives CASSPRPTAINEQFF. This chain joins TRBV4-3 and TRBJ2-1; D gene unclear. The germline V gene has CDR1 LGHNA and CDR2 YSLEER. The length of the CDR3 is 15 residues. The germline V and J ends were trimmed by 4 bases and 6 bases, with 16 bases remaining between them.

The gene calls are TRBV2 and TRBJ1-1; D not resolved. V was cut by 8 bases and J by 1 base, with 8 bases left in between. The CDR3 has 12 amino acids. Germline CDR1 SNHLY, CDR2 FYNNEI. The CDR3 region has the DNA TGTGCCAGCGACATGGGGAACACTGAAGCTTTCTTT. Amino acids: CASDMGNTEAFF.

The CDR3 DNA reads as TGTGCCAGCACCTCGACTGGATACTCCTACAATGAGCAGTTCTTC. Its translation is CASTSTGYSYNEQFF. V and J are TRBV11-2 and TRBJ2-1, with D hard to call. Germline-derived CDR1 and CDR2 are SGHAT and FQNNGV. Trimming stripped 7 bases from V and 0 bases from J, with 13 bases between. The CDR3 runs to 15 residues.

J is TRBJ2-2 and V is TRBV6-5, with D perhaps TRBD2 (6 bases). Germline V gene sequence: CDR1 MNHEY, CDR2 SVGAGI. The CDR3 runs 14 residues. V was clipped by 5 bases and J by 4 bases, with 11 bases between them. This chain's CDR3 is CASSPAGSTGELFF. In nucleotides, the CDR3 is TGTGCCAGCAGTCCCGCGGGGAGCACCGGGGAGCTGTTTTTT.

V usage is TRBV4-2 and J usage is TRBJ2-1; D is ambiguous. Deletions cut 2 bases from V and 4 bases from J, with 9 bases between. Germline V gene lookup returns CDR1 LGHNA and CDR2 YNFKEQ. The CDR3 sequence is 14 residues long. The CDR3 region has the DNA TGTGCCAGCAGCCAACAGGTGGTTTACAATGAGCAGTTCTTC. Protein product: CASSQQVVYNEQFF.

V usage is TRBV11-2 and J usage is TRBJ2-3, with D maybe TRBD1 (5 bases). This CDR3 is built from 15 residues. The V end was cut by 5 bases, the J end by 2 bases, with 14 bases between. The V gene's germline CDR1 is SGHAT and CDR2 FQNNGV. Written as DNA, the CDR3 is TGTGCCAGCAGCCAAACAGGCTCCTACACAGATACGCAGTATTTT. Translation: CASSQTGSYTDTQYF.

This chain joins TRBV21-1 and TRBJ1-5. TRBV21-1 is a documented pseudogene. The length of the CDR3 is 12 residues. CDR3 DNA sequence: TGTGCCAGCAGCCGGGGGGTCTGGGTCCGACATTTT. Amino acid sequence: CASSRGVWVRHF.

The chain recombines TRBV28 with TRBJ1-4; no firm D call. The CDR3 has 14 residues. The germline gives CDR1 MDHEN, CDR2 SYDVKM. V was clipped by 5 bases and J by 7 bases, with 14 bases between them. CDR3 amino acids: CASSLGPWGEKLFF. In DNA form, the CDR3 reads TGTGCCAGCAGTCTAGGACCCTGGGGTGAAAAACTGTTTTTT. Full variable domain (outside the CDR3, taken from reference TRBV28 and TRBJ1-4): DVKVTQSSRYLVKRTGEKVFLECVQDMDHENMFWYRQDPGLGLRLIYFSYDVKMKEKGDIPEGYSVSREKKERFSLILESASTNQTSMYLCASSLGPWGEKLFFGSGTQLSVL.

The V gene is TRBV5-4, the J gene TRBJ1-1; tentatively, D is TRBD1 (6 bases). Germline values: CDR1 SGHNT, CDR2 YYREEE (reference sequence). V dropped 3 bases and J dropped 0 bases, with 18 bases sitting between them. The CDR3 spans 17 residues. The chain's CDR3 is CASSSENHRALNTEAFF. As DNA, the CDR3 is TGTGCCAGCAGCTCGGAAAACCACAGGGCGTTGAACACTGAAGCTTTCTTT.

The chain couples TRBV5-1 to TRBJ2-1; 9 nucleotides align to TRBD2. CDR3 length: 18 residues. V lost 2 bases and J lost 4; bases outside the gene matches: 13. Per the germline V gene, CDR1 is SGHRS and CDR2 is YFSETQ. As DNA, the CDR3 is TGCGCCAGCAGCTTCATGGGTGGTAGCGGGAGTTGGTACAATGAGCAGTTCTTC. Translation gives CASSFMGGSGSWYNEQFF. Variable domain in full (rest from reference TRBV5-1 and TRBJ2-1): KAGVTQTPRYLIKTRGQQVTLSCSPISGHRSVSWYQQTPGQGLQFLFEYFSETQRNKGNFPGRFSGRQFSNSRSEMNVSTLELGDSALYLCASSFMGGSGSWYNEQFFGPGTRLTVL.

This clone was detected a few times. The chain joins TRBV15 to TRBJ2-1; 8 positions match TRBD2. Germline loops: CDR1 LNHNV, CDR2 YYDKDF (reference sequence). This CDR3 comprises 17 residues. V shed 2 bases and J 0 bases; nucleotides not matched to a gene: 6. The CDR3 DNA sequence: TGTGCCACCAGCAGACGCGGGGGGCAGAGCTCCTACAATGAGCAGTTCTTC. Translating it yields CATSRRGGQSSYNEQFF.

This clone appeared once. The CDR3 coding sequence is TGTGCCAGCATCGAGGACTACTCTGGAAACACCATATATTTT. Protein sequence: CASIEDYSGNTIYF. The gene calls are TRBV7-9 and TRBJ1-3; D ambiguous. Per the germline V gene, CDR1 is SEHNR and CDR2 is FQNEAQ (reference sequence). Trimming pared 7 bases from V and 0 bases from J, leaving 10 bases between. The CDR3 runs 14 residues.

This clone occurred a few times. This chain uses TRBV6-6 with TRBJ2-6; D ambiguous. The CDR3 totals 12 residues. The germline gives CDR1 MNHNY, CDR2 SVGAGI (reference sequence). V lost 5 bases and J 2 bases, leaving 1 base between the germline ends. The CDR3 spells CASSAGANVLTF. In DNA, the CDR3 is TGTGCCAGCAGTGCTGGGGCCAACGTCCTGACTTTC.

This chain links TRBV29-1 with TRBJ2-7; 10 bases map to TRBD1. Germline V lookup: CDR1 SQVTM, CDR2 ANQGSEA. The ends lost 7 bases at V and 4 bases at J; junction bases unmatched: 10. The CDR3 covers 14 residues. DNA of the CDR3: TGCAGCGCTGACCCCTCGGGACAGGGGTACGAGCAGTACTTC. Amino acid sequence: CSADPSGQGYEQYF.

CDR3 loop: CSAGRQDAKNIQYF. The CDR3, as DNA: TGCAGCGCCGGCCGGCAAGACGCCAAAAACATTCAGTACTTC. The chain links TRBV29-1 to TRBJ2-4, with unresolved D. V was clipped by 7 bases and J by 1 base, with 14 bases between them. The CDR3 consists of 14 residues. From germline, CDR1 is SQVTM and CDR2 ANQGSEA.

The chain recombines TRBV5-1 with TRBJ2-3, with D maybe TRBD1 (5 bases). The V and J ends lost 0 bases and 3 bases respectively, with 17 bases between them. The germline V gene has CDR1 SGHRS and CDR2 YFSETQ. This CDR3 is built from 17 residues. CDR3 nucleotides: TGCGCCAGCAGCTTGGAATTGGCAGGGAAGCGTACAGATACGCAGTATTTT. Translation gives CASSLELAGKRTDTQYF.

This clone appeared a single time. The genes are TRBV4-1 and TRBJ1-5, with no clear D. The germline V gene encodes CDR1 MGHRA and CDR2 YSYEKL. V lost 3 bases and J lost 4, with 13 bases in between. The CDR3 extends over 15 amino acids. CDR3 DNA: TGCGCCAGCAGCCAGCTTCCGACGGGGAATCAGCCCCAGCATTTT. Its protein is CASSQLPTGNQPQHF.

This chain uses TRBV2 with TRBJ1-2; D is uncertain. Between the trimmed V and J ends, which lost 5 bases and 5 bases, there was a span of 6 bases. Germline values: CDR1 SNHLY, CDR2 FYNNEI. The CDR3 is 11 residues long. CDR3 DNA sequence: TGTGCCAGCAGTCAAGAATATGGCTACACCTTC. This codes for CASSQEYGYTF.

The sample holds a few counts of this clone. V and J are TRBV11-3 and TRBJ1-6; D unclear. CDR1 and CDR2 from the germline V gene are SGHNT and YENEEA. The CDR3 has 14 residues. V dropped 5 bases and J dropped 0 bases, with 5 bases sitting between them. The CDR3 sequence: CASSLGSYNSPLHF. The CDR3 DNA sequence: TGTGCCAGCAGCCTAGGCTCCTATAATTCACCCCTCCACTTT.

The chain recombines TRBV25-1 with TRBJ1-4; 11 nucleotides agree with TRBD1. V shed 5 bases, J shed 7 bases, and the junction held 6 bases outside the gene matches. The CDR3 runs to 15 residues. Germline loops: CDR1 MGHDK, CDR2 SYGVNS. The DNA for the CDR3 is TGTGCCAGCAGTAAAAGGACAGGGGGCAGTGAAAAACTGTTTTTT. This gives the protein CASSKRTGGSEKLFF.

This clone was found a few times. The rearrangement uses TRBV7-2 and TRBJ2-7, with TRBD2 identical over 7 bases. V dropped 0 bases and J dropped 4; count of bases not matched to a gene: 9. Germline-derived CDR1 and CDR2 are SGHTA and FQGNSA. This CDR3 is 16 amino acids long. CDR3 protein: CASSLAGAGVEYEQYF. The CDR3 DNA sequence: TGTGCCAGCAGCTTAGCCGGCGCGGGAGTTGAGTACGAGCAGTACTTC.

The chain couples TRBV9 to TRBJ1-1, with 7 bases matching TRBD1. Looked up from germline, CDR1 is SGDLS and CDR2 is YYNGEE. Trimming at V came to 4 bases and at J to 4 bases, leaving 13 bases not matched to a gene. CDR3 length: 16 amino acids. The CDR3 coding sequence is TGTGCCAGCAGCCGACAGGGTGGGGGCATAGGCACTGAAGCTTTCTTT. Its protein is CASSRQGGGIGTEAFF.

This chain links TRBV6-1 with TRBJ2-7; no reliable D call. Germline CDR1 reads MNHNS; CDR2 reads SASEGT. Trimming left V 2 bases short and J 4 bases short, with 12 bases between. There are 14 residues in the CDR3. The CDR3 DNA follows: TGTGCCAGCAGTGAACTACCGAAATTTTACGAGCAGTACTTC. Translating gives CASSELPKFYEQYF.